This passage covers 14 T cell receptor beta chains from one sample sequenced in a study of shared clonotypes between healthy human individuals. The naive CD8 population came from CD45RO-negative cells selected for CCR7, without terminally differentiated effector memory CD45RA+ cells. The assay was immunoSEQ multiplex PCR, and TCRdb's table has in-frame clones only and misses some. Among hundreds of thousands of clones listed, about 96% were seen once. The sequenced material came from naive CD8+ T cells sorted from blood. These TCRs come from a woman aged 25 to 39 in good health.

The chain recombines TRBV5-6 with TRBJ2-3, with D tentatively TRBD1 or TRBD2 (6 bases each). The CDR3 extends over 16 amino acids. The germline V and J ends were trimmed by 0 bases and 0 bases, with 11 bases remaining between them. The germline CDR1 and CDR2 sequences are SGHDT and YYEEEE. The CDR3: CASSLEGGWSTDTQYF. The CDR3 region has the DNA TGTGCCAGCAGCTTGGAAGGGGGGTGGAGCACAGATACGCAGTATTTT.

The chain couples TRBV29-1 to TRBJ2-2; 13 bases line up with TRBD2. This CDR3 spans 17 amino acids. J gave up 7 bases and V 6 bases, and 14 bases lay outside the gene matches. Germline V CDR1 and CDR2: SQVTM, ANQGSEA. CDR3 bases: TGCAGCGTCCTGGGGTCGACTAGCGGGAGGCCGGGCGGGGAGCTGTTTTTT. The encoded protein is CSVLGSTSGRPGGELFF.

The chain couples TRBV28 to TRBJ2-7; TRBD2 aligns across 7 bases. In germline, CDR1 is MDHEN, CDR2 SYDVKM. This CDR3 region has 15 residues. J gave up 2 bases and V 5 bases, and 9 bases lay outside the gene matches. The DNA for the CDR3 is TGTGCCAGCAGTCCGCCGGGAGGACGACCCTACGAGCAGTACTTC. This sequence encodes CASSPPGGRPYEQYF. The full variable domain, completed using reference TRBV28 and TRBJ2-7, is DVKVTQSSRYLVKRTGEKVFLECVQDMDHENMFWYRQDPGLGLRLIYFSYDVKMKEKGDIPEGYSVSREKKERFSLILESASTNQTSMYLCASSPPGGRPYEQYFGPGTRLTVT.

The chain is built from TRBV9 and TRBJ2-5; TRBD1 matches 8 bases. After removal of 0 bases from V and 5 bases from J, the junction contained 9 bases not matched to a gene. This CDR3 contains 16 residues. Germline V gene sequence: CDR1 SGDLS, CDR2 YYNGEE. In DNA form, the CDR3 reads TGTGCCAGCAGCGTAGCTCGGTCAGGGGGCTTGGAGACCCAGTACTTC. Translating gives CASSVARSGGLETQYF. Full variable domain (remainder filled in from reference TRBV9 and TRBJ2-5): DSGVTQTPKHLITATGQRVTLRCSPRSGDLSVYWYQQSLDQGLQFLIQYYNGEERAKGNILERFSAQQFPDLHSELNLSSLELGDSALYFCASSVARSGGLETQYFGPGTRLLVL.

The gene calls are TRBV29-1 and TRBJ2-3, with no clear D. The CDR3 covers 14 residues. CDR1 and CDR2 from the germline V gene are SQVTM and ANQGSEA. V lost 1 base and J 0 bases, leaving 8 bases between the germline ends. CDR3 loop: CSVEGFRSTDTQYF. The CDR3 nucleotides are TGCAGCGTTGAAGGTTTCAGGAGCACAGATACGCAGTATTTT.

J is TRBJ2-5 and V is TRBV9; 8 bases agree with TRBD1. Germline CDR1 SGDLS, CDR2 YYNGEE. V shed 3 bases, J shed 2 bases, and the junction held 9 bases outside the gene matches. CDR3 length: 16 residues. The DNA of the CDR3 is TGTGCCAGCAGCGCACCTGACAGGGGACTTCAAGAGACCCAGTACTTC. It is translated as CASSAPDRGLQETQYF.

The genes are TRBV29-1 and TRBJ2-3; 10 bases are a match to TRBD2. The CDR3 has 15 amino acids. Trimming cost V 5 bases and J 7 bases; bases outside gene matches: 12. In germline, CDR1 is SQVTM, CDR2 ANQGSEA. The CDR3 DNA is TGCAGCGTTTTTGAGAGCGGGAGGGCCGAAAATACGCAGTATTTT. As protein: CSVFESGRAENTQYF.

V is TRBV27 and J is TRBJ1-3, with 8 bases that match TRBD1. Per germline, CDR1 MNHEY and CDR2 SMNVEV (reference sequence). This CDR3 is 17 amino acids long. With 5 bases clipped from V and 1 base from J, the junction kept 10 bases outside the gene matches. CDR3 coding DNA: TGTGCCAGCAGTGGAACCGGGACAGGTTGGTCTGGAAACACCATATATTTT. Translated, it gives CASSGTGTGWSGNTIYF.

This rearrangement joins TRBV11-2 to TRBJ1-2, with a possible D match to TRBD1 (6 bases). CDR1 and CDR2 (germline): SGHAT, FQNNGV. This CDR3 region has 14 residues. Trimming removed 1 base from V and 5 bases from J, with 11 bases in between. The CDR3 region is CASSLGTALYGYTF. DNA for the CDR3: TGTGCCAGCAGCTTAGGGACAGCCCTATATGGCTACACCTTC.

The chain has TRBV6-6 and TRBJ2-1, with 8 positions matching TRBD2. V shed 2 bases, J shed 8 bases, and the junction held 8 bases outside the gene matches. CDR1 MNHNY and CDR2 SVGAGI come from the germline V gene (reference sequence). This CDR3 is 15 amino acids long. In DNA, the CDR3 is TGTGCCAGCAGTTACATTGGACTAGCATCGGATGAGCAGTTCTTC. Residues: CASSYIGLASDEQFF.

The chain uses TRBV19 and TRBJ2-7; 13 positions agree with TRBD2. CDR3 length equals 16 residues. Per germline, CDR1 LNHDA and CDR2 SQIVND (reference sequence). Losses at the gene ends were 6 bases for V and 7 bases for J; bases not matched to a gene: 12. CDR3 DNA: TGTGCCAGTAGCCACGACGGACTAGCGGGAGTGGAAGAGCAGTACTTC. Protein: CASSHDGLAGVEEQYF.

The chain couples TRBV6-1 to TRBJ1-1; D ambiguous. The CDR3 extends over 13 amino acids. The V gene's germline CDR1 is MNHNS and CDR2 SASEGT. The V and J ends lost 2 bases and 1 base respectively, with 5 bases between them. The CDR3 bases are TGTGCCAGCAGTGAAAGACAGAACACTGAAGCTTTCTTT. This gives the protein CASSERQNTEAFF.

The chain uses TRBV10-1 and TRBJ2-7; tentative D call: TRBD2 (6 bases). Between the trimmed V and J ends, which lost 3 bases and 3 bases, there was a span of 6 bases. The CDR3 is 12 amino acids. Per the germline V gene, CDR1 is WNHNN and CDR2 is SYGVQD (reference sequence). The CDR3 here is CASSDGSYEQYF. The CDR3 bases are TGCGCCAGCAGTGACGGGAGCTACGAGCAGTACTTC.

This chain links TRBV5-1 with TRBJ2-7; D tentatively reads TRBD1 or TRBD2 (7 bases each). The germline CDR1 and CDR2 sequences are SGHRS and YFSETQ. Deletions cut 0 bases from V and 4 bases from J, with 11 bases between. The CDR3 spans 14 residues. DNA for the CDR3: TGCGCCAGCAGCTTGGCCCAGGGGGGGTACGAGCAGTACTTC. Translation: CASSLAQGGYEQYF.